The present entry profiles one T cell receptor (beta chain) with its context. What it binds is not known. The CDR3 is 12 residues long. From germline, CDR1 is MNHNY and CDR2 SVGAGI (reference sequence). V was trimmed by 6 bases and J by 5 bases, leaving 8 bases between them. Through a sample-barcoded 5' primer and a J-beta primer mix, a second PCR was run for about 6 to 11 cycles. MiXCR, applied by TCRdb to the 5' RACE reads, yields one record per CDR3 protein. The table lists roughly 1,500,000 distinct CDR3 sequences, about 31% of them singletons. The sample belongs to a study of blood T cells in healthy people across ages. Findings and limits, study-wide: It was held that diversity estimates obtained from one million T cells represented underestimates.

This TCR was sampled from a woman in her twenties or thirties in good health. The chain links TRBV6-6 to TRBJ1-5; D is unclear. Sequenced input: blood. For the CDR3, the DNA is TGTGCCAGCAGGATGGGTCATCAGCCCCAGCATTTT. This gives the protein CASRMGHQPQHF.